This TCR beta chain was recorded in a study of blood T cell repertoires in COVID-19 (dated by TCRdb to between 2020 and 2021). Some background on the complete study: Samples from collaborators originated in the United States, Italy and Spain and spanned both the acute and convalescent phases of COVID-19. The prospective study material was composed of cDNA or gDNA derived from T cells, B-cell-depleted T cells, or PBMCs. Deeply sampled blood TCRbeta repertoires from subjects exposed to, actively infected with, or recovered from COVID-19 were included in the dataset. The repertoires were released in a freely available public database meant as a resource for research on the immune response to SARS-CoV-2. The samples were drawn from two sources: the first 160 participants of the ongoing ImmuneRACE study, and 1,254 subjects contributed by 6 global collaborators. Sample metadata almost always included a de-identified subject ID, COVID-19 status, age in years and sex. Where available, HLA class I and class II types were taken from metadata supplied by the sample provider and were not determined by assay-based typing.

The collaborating institutions used their own protocols to collect whole blood in K2EDTA tubes. For TCRbeta analysis, collaborators shipped samples as frozen whole blood, isolated PBMCs, or DNA extracted from either of those sample types. TCRbeta CDR3 regions were amplified from genomic DNA by means of the immunoSEQ Assay, a bias-controlled multiplex PCR. The authors' pipeline ran thus. Within the assay, amplification of reference gene primers was used to estimate how many nucleated cells each sample contained. To quantify the absolute abundance of each unique TCRbeta CDR3 rearrangement, sequence reads were collapsed and filtered. For each sample, productive Simpson clonality was calculated as the square root of Simpson's diversity index across productive rearrangements. Imported from immuneACCESS, the table was reduced by TCRdb to in-frame sequences with V and J called. These copies leave out some clones; in studies compared against another copy, an unresolved V gene accounts for under half, and the cause of the remainder is not known. The D gene and trimming were derived from the DNA, and the V and J assignments and clone size from that table. The sample yields fewer than 70,000 clones; 85% were counted once. Roughly 24% of the sample is held by the ten biggest clonotypes.

What the work shows at the level of the full study, not this receptor alone: How much clinical and demographic metadata was included differed by source and by participant, and the metadata was provided uncurated.

Worth noting for this clone: Its binding antigen is unknown. One base away there is no much larger clone; base qualities are not given.

Taken from the germline V gene, the CDR1 and CDR2 loops are MGHRA and YSYEKL. Between the V and J ends, shortened by 4 bases and 3 bases respectively, the junction contains 21 bases. The CDR3, cysteine through phenylalanine, is 17 amino acids long. Left in the record is the CDR3 DNA by itself, 51 bases read in frame from the first base. The sequence came from a man aged 50 or older with acute or convalescent COVID-19. The specimen sequenced was peripheral blood. This sequence uses TRBV4-1 and TRBJ2-5; no D segment can be confidently identified. The CDR3 is CASSPPSSVDPEETQYF. The bases read TGCGCCAGCAGCCCCCCGTCCAGCGTCGATCCGGAAGAGACCCAGTACTTC.